Each of the 10 T cell receptor beta chains below was sequenced from the same sample in a study of shared clonotypes between healthy human individuals. The data were produced by immunoSEQ multiplex PCR, yet TCRdb's version contains in-frame clones alone and is incomplete. The sample contains around 2.1 million clones, 85% to 95% of which appear only once. Naive CD8 populations comprised CD45RO-negative cells positively selected for CCR7, excluding terminally differentiated effector memory CD45RA+ cells. Material: naive CD8+ T cells from PBMCs. The receptors derive from a man aged 18 to 29 in good health. Some clones in this sample may be carry-over from other donors' samples.

The V call is TRBV27, the J call TRBJ2-7, with 9 bases aligning to TRBD1. The CDR3 sequence is 14 residues long. The trim removed 3 bases at V and 7 bases at J, leaving 7 bases unmatched. From germline, CDR1 is MNHEY and CDR2 SMNVEV (reference sequence). This CDR3 reads CASSFRGTGREQYF. DNA for the CDR3: TGTGCCAGCAGTTTTCGAGGGACAGGGCGTGAGCAGTACTTC.

The chain joins TRBV7-9 to TRBJ1-4; D ambiguous. Germline V gene sequence: CDR1 SEHNR, CDR2 FQNEAQ (reference sequence). The CDR3 totals 17 residues. Trimming pared 1 base from V and 0 bases from J, leaving 12 bases between. The CDR3, as DNA: TGTGCCAGCAGCTTAGATTCTCCTAATCCAACTAATGAAAAACTGTTTTTT. Its protein is CASSLDSPNPTNEKLFF. Full variable domain (rest looked up from reference TRBV7-9 and TRBJ1-4): DTGVSQNPRHKITKRGQNVTFRCDPISEHNRLYWYRQTLGQGPEFLTYFQNEAQLEKSRLLSDRFSAERPKGSFSTLEIQRTEQGDSAMYLCASSLDSPNPTNEKLFFGSGTQLSVL.

The chain uses TRBV2 and TRBJ2-1; 12 nucleotides align to TRBD2. This CDR3 comprises 16 residues. With 3 bases clipped from V and 12 bases from J, the junction kept 12 bases outside the gene matches. Germline CDR1 reads SNHLY; CDR2 reads FYNNEI. CDR3 DNA sequence: TGTGCCAGCAGTGAGAGTCGGACTAGCGGGACCCTTGGGCAGTTCTTC. Its translation is CASSESRTSGTLGQFF.

In its sample, this clone was seen many times. V is TRBV6-6 and J is TRBJ1-1, with 8 bases fitting TRBD1. V gave up 8 bases and J gave up 8 bases; unmatched junction bases: 10. The CDR3 sequence is 13 residues long. Germline CDR1 reads MNHNY; CDR2 reads SVGAGI (reference sequence). The CDR3 coding sequence is TGTGCCAGCGGACTGGGACAGGCGACCGAAGCTTTCTTT. It is translated as CASGLGQATEAFF.

This chain connects TRBV4-1 to TRBJ2-1; no firm D call. Trimming removed 0 bases from V and 8 bases from J, with 5 bases in between. Germline V gene lookup returns CDR1 MGHRA and CDR2 YSYEKL. This CDR3 comprises 12 residues. The CDR3 sequence: CASSQDLDEQFF. The DNA of the CDR3 is TGCGCCAGCAGCCAAGATCTGGATGAGCAGTTCTTC.

The V call is TRBV15, the J call TRBJ2-7; TRBD2 matches at 10 bases. This CDR3 has 16 residues. In germline, CDR1 is LNHNV, CDR2 YYDKDF (reference sequence). The V gene end was trimmed by 3 bases and the J gene end by 3 bases; junction bases not matched to a gene: 8. CDR3 loop: CATSRDSSGSYYEQYF. CDR3 in DNA: TGTGCCACCAGCAGGGATTCTAGCGGGAGTTACTACGAGCAGTACTTC.

CDR3 bases: TGTGCCAGCAGCCAACTCACTGTCTGGGGCACCGGGGAGCTGTTTTTT. Protein sequence: CASSQLTVWGTGELFF. The chain joins TRBV7-3 to TRBJ2-2; D unresolved. The ends were cut back, 5 bases at V and 4 bases at J, with 17 bases in the middle. This CDR3 is 16 amino acids long. CDR1 and CDR2 from the germline V gene are SGHTA and FQGTGA.

The chain combines TRBV19 with TRBJ2-7; D call uncertain. Germline loops: CDR1 LNHDA, CDR2 SQIVND (reference sequence). Trimming removed 4 bases at V and 3 bases at J, with 22 bases between. The CDR3 covers 17 residues. The DNA of the CDR3 is TGTGCCAGTAGTAATATCCCCCAAGGGCAGCCCTACTACGAGCAGTACTTC. This codes for CASSNIPQGQPYYEQYF.

The table lists this clone with a count of one. The chain uses TRBV12-5 and TRBJ1-1; D unclear. The CDR3 loop spans 13 amino acids. Germline V CDR1 and CDR2: LGHNT, FRNRAP. Trimming took off 6 bases at V and 3 bases at J, with 11 bases between the two ends. CDR3 amino acids: CASGPDIYTEAFF. The CDR3 DNA is TGTGCTAGTGGCCCAGATATATACACTGAAGCTTTCTTT.

The chain combines TRBV4-2 with TRBJ2-7, with D unresolved. Trimming left V 0 bases short and J 6 bases short, with 15 bases between. This CDR3 has 15 amino acids. CDR1 is LGHNA, CDR2 YNFKEQ, per germline. CDR3 bases: TGTGCCAGCAGCCAAGATCAGACCCCTTACCCCGAGCAGTACTTC. The encoded protein is CASSQDQTPYPEQYF.